One sample yielded the 23 T cell receptor beta chains listed below, sequenced in a study of T cell responses to AZD1222 COVID-19 vaccine. The protocol was immunoSEQ multiplex PCR, while the TCRdb copy is restricted to in-frame clones and leaves out a portion. Among about 120,000 clones listed, roughly 90% were seen once. The sequenced sample was peripheral blood, obtained on day 0 of AZD1222 vaccination. The receptors were sampled from an adult in good health.

The chain couples TRBV14 to TRBJ2-4; TRBD1 agrees at 10 bases. The CDR3 covers 15 residues. CDR1 is SGHDN, CDR2 FVKESK, per germline. J lost 4 bases, V lost 4 bases, and 4 bases had no gene match. The CDR3 nucleotides read TGTGCCAGCAGCCCGCGACAGGGGGCTAAAAACATTCAGTACTTC. It is translated as CASSPRQGAKNIQYF.

The chain combines TRBV6-5 with TRBJ1-3; D is possibly TRBD1 (5 bases). V dropped 6 bases and J dropped 2 bases, with 11 bases sitting between them. Germline CDR1 MNHEY, CDR2 SVGAGI. The CDR3 is made up of 14 amino acids. The CDR3 region has the DNA TGTGCCAGCAGACTGCAGGGAACTGGAAACACCATATATTTT. It is translated as CASRLQGTGNTIYF.

The rearrangement uses TRBV5-1 and TRBJ2-7; 9 nucleotides line up with TRBD1. The CDR3 sequence is 15 residues long. V trimming: 4 bases; J trimming: 4 bases; junction bases outside the gene matches: 9. Looked up from germline, CDR1 is SGHRS and CDR2 is YFSETQ. The CDR3 sequence is CASSLQGALVYEQYF. The DNA of the CDR3 is TGCGCCAGCAGCCTACAGGGGGCGCTGGTATACGAGCAGTACTTC.

The CDR3: CASSLDTTNTGELFF. The CDR3 bases are TGTGCCAGCAGCTTAGACACAACGAACACCGGGGAGCTGTTTTTT. The chain combines TRBV7-9 with TRBJ2-2; D uncertain. V dropped 1 base and J dropped 0 bases, with 6 bases sitting between them. The CDR3 is 15 residues long. The germline CDR1 and CDR2 sequences are SEHNR and FQNEAQ (reference sequence).

The genes are TRBV16 and TRBJ1-1; no firm D call. The CDR3 contains 14 residues. Germline V gene data show CDR1 as KGHSY and CDR2 as FQNENV. The V and J ends lost 6 bases and 4 bases respectively, with 15 bases between them. The CDR3 DNA is TGTGCCAGCAGTCGAAGACATATGAGCACTGAAGCTTTCTTT. Its translation: CASSRRHMSTEAFF. Filled out from reference TRBV16 and TRBJ1-1, the complete variable domain reads GEEVAQTPKHLVRGEGQKAKLYCAPIKGHSYVFWYQQVLKNEFKFLISFQNENVFDETGMPKERFSAKCLPNSPCSLEIQATKLEDSAVYFCASSRRHMSTEAFFGQGTRLTVV.

V and J are TRBV6-5 and TRBJ1-1, with 7 nucleotides matching TRBD1. Germline CDR1 is MNHEY and CDR2 is SVGAGI. The V and J ends lost 6 bases and 5 bases, in that order; junction bases with no gene match: 6. CDR3 size: 13 residues. The CDR3 sequence: CASRRTGVTEAFF. DNA for the CDR3: TGTGCCAGCAGGCGAACAGGGGTGACTGAAGCTTTCTTT.

The chain has TRBV25-1 and TRBJ1-1; D unclear. From germline, CDR1 is MGHDK and CDR2 SYGVNS. The CDR3 is 13 amino acids. V dropped 4 bases and J dropped 10 bases, with 16 bases sitting between them. CDR3 residues: CASSGDWTPGAFF. The CDR3 DNA follows: TGTGCCAGCAGTGGAGACTGGACCCCTGGAGCTTTCTTT.

The chain combines TRBV11-3 with TRBJ2-1; 9 nucleotides agree with TRBD1. The germline V gene encodes CDR1 SGHNT and CDR2 YENEEA. The CDR3 covers 15 residues. J gave up 8 bases and V 4 bases, and 9 bases lay outside the gene matches. CDR3 in DNA: TGTGCCAGCAGCTCCGGGACAGGGCCTTTGGATGAGCAGTTCTTC. Translating gives CASSSGTGPLDEQFF.

This sequence joins TRBV5-1 and TRBJ1-2; D is uncertain. Germline V lookup: CDR1 SGHRS, CDR2 YFSETQ. The length of the CDR3 is 13 residues. V was shortened by 5 bases and J by 8 bases, with 16 bases between the two germline ends. CDR3 sequence: CASSPSVTGGYTF. For the CDR3, the DNA is TGCGCCAGCAGTCCGTCGGTAACGGGGGGCTACACCTTC. The variable domain in full, with the rest retrieved from reference TRBV5-1 and TRBJ1-2, is KAGVTQTPRYLIKTRGQQVTLSCSPISGHRSVSWYQQTPGQGLQFLFEYFSETQRNKGNFPGRFSGRQFSNSRSEMNVSTLELGDSALYLCASSPSVTGGYTFGSGTRLTVV.

This chain links TRBV10-2 with TRBJ1-5, with D tentatively TRBD1 (5 bases). This CDR3 is built from 14 residues. V lost 4 bases and J lost 5, with 12 bases in between. Per the germline V gene, CDR1 is WSHSY and CDR2 is SAAADI. This CDR3 is CASSVGHADQPQHF. Here the CDR3 DNA reads TGCGCCAGCAGTGTGGGGCACGCCGATCAGCCCCAGCATTTT.

CDR3 region: CASSLRRPYMEGYTF. In DNA, the CDR3 is TGTGCCAGCAGCTTAAGACGACCGTATATGGAAGGCTACACCTTC. V is TRBV7-9 and J is TRBJ1-2; D not resolved. This CDR3 is built from 15 residues. Germline V lookup: CDR1 SEHNR, CDR2 FQNEAQ (reference sequence). V was trimmed by 2 bases and J by 8 bases, leaving 18 bases between them.

The gene calls are TRBV12-3 or TRBV12-4 and TRBJ1-5; D gene uncertain. V dropped 5 bases and J dropped 7 bases, with 12 bases sitting between them. This CDR3 comprises 13 residues. The chain's CDR3 is CASSRDIRQPQHF. The CDR3 nucleotides are TGTGCCAGCAGTCGGGATATTCGACAGCCCCAGCATTTT.

The V gene is TRBV5-1, the J gene TRBJ1-1; no clear D. The CDR3 length is 16 residues. The V end was cut by 0 bases, the J end by 0 bases, with 12 bases between. Germline V gene sequence: CDR1 SGHRS, CDR2 YFSETQ. The CDR3 sequence is CASSLGASVMNTEAFF. The CDR3 DNA reads as TGCGCCAGCAGCTTGGGTGCCTCAGTCATGAACACTGAAGCTTTCTTT.

This clone was detected only once. The chain links TRBV20-1 to TRBJ2-7; tentative D call: TRBD2 (5 bases). Germline CDR1 is DFQATT and CDR2 is SNEGSKA (reference sequence). The length of the CDR3 is 13 residues. Trimming removed 3 bases at V and 3 bases at J, with 12 bases between. The chain's CDR3 is CSASPGLGYEQYF. As DNA, the CDR3 is TGCAGTGCTAGTCCCGGACTGGGCTACGAGCAGTACTTC.

This clone has only a few counts. This chain connects TRBV12-3 or TRBV12-4 to TRBJ1-5; D gene unclear. Trimming took 6 bases from V and 6 from J, leaving 12 bases between them. The CDR3 is 13 amino acids. The CDR3 nucleotides read TGTGCCAGCAGGGACGGCTATAGTCAGCCCCAGCATTTT. This sequence encodes CASRDGYSQPQHF.

The chain recombines TRBV6-1 with TRBJ1-5; a weak D match, TRBD1 (6 bases). Per the germline V gene, CDR1 is MNHNS and CDR2 is SASEGT. The CDR3 consists of 15 residues. V lost 2 bases to trimming and J lost 4 bases, with 12 bases between them. CDR3 coding DNA: TGTGCCAGCAGTGAAAGGGGACAAGTAAATCAGCCCCAGCATTTT. Residues: CASSERGQVNQPQHF.

This clone has a single count. The chain carries TRBV5-1 and TRBJ1-1, with D possibly matching TRBD1 (6 bases). Trimming stripped 0 bases from V and 1 base from J, with 7 bases between. The CDR3 covers 14 residues. Germline CDR1 reads SGHRS; CDR2 reads YFSETQ. As DNA, the CDR3 is TGCGCCAGCAGCTTGGCACAGGGGAACACTGAAGCTTTCTTT. It translates to CASSLAQGNTEAFF.

The chain has TRBV7-3 and TRBJ2-3; TRBD1 might be the D (6 bases). Germline lookup yields CDR1 SGHTA and CDR2 FQGTGA. The V and J ends lost 2 bases and 6 bases respectively, with 18 bases between them. The CDR3 contains 16 residues. CDR3 bases: TGTGCCAGCAGCTTATCGACAGGAACCTCTGTGGATACGCAGTATTTT. This encodes CASSLSTGTSVDTQYF.

This chain connects TRBV10-3 to TRBJ2-1; TRBD2 aligns across 16 bases. This CDR3 is built from 15 residues. CDR1 is ENHRY, CDR2 SYGVKD, per germline. Trimming took 8 bases from V and 8 from J; bases not matched to a gene: 6. Here the CDR3 reads CAIATGTSGGDEQFF. The CDR3 DNA reads as TGTGCCATCGCCACCGGGACTAGCGGGGGGGATGAGCAGTTCTTC.

This chain connects TRBV20-1 to TRBJ2-1; 9 bases agree with TRBD2. The germline gives CDR1 DFQATT, CDR2 SNEGSKA (reference sequence). This CDR3 has 15 amino acids. With 3 bases clipped from V and 7 bases from J, the junction kept 10 bases outside the gene matches. The DNA for the CDR3 is TGCAGTGCTAGTAGTGGCGGGGGGGGTGGAAATGAGCAGTTCTTC. Protein product: CSASSGGGGGNEQFF.

The chain is built from TRBV12-3 or TRBV12-4 and TRBJ1-1; 8 bases are a match to TRBD1. After removal of 5 bases from V and 9 bases from J, the junction contained 5 bases not matched to a gene. CDR3 length equals 12 residues. The CDR3 loop reads CASSHRQGQAFF. The CDR3 nucleotides are TGTGCCAGCAGTCACAGACAGGGGCAAGCTTTCTTT.

The V and J genes are TRBV15 and TRBJ1-6, with D uncertain. Germline V gene lookup returns CDR1 LNHNV and CDR2 YYDKDF (reference sequence). CDR3 size: 16 residues. V was trimmed by 0 bases and J by 6 bases, leaving 12 bases between them. DNA for the CDR3: TGTGCCACCAGCAGAGATCTTTTGCGGATTAATTCACCCCTCCACTTT. This encodes CATSRDLLRINSPLHF.

The CDR3 DNA reads TGTGCCAGTAGTATAGCTTCCCAACGGGCCTCTGGAAACACCATATATTTT. Protein product: CASSIASQRASGNTIYF. The chain joins TRBV19 to TRBJ1-3; unclear D gene. Germline CDR1 and CDR2: LNHDA and SQIVND (reference sequence). CDR3 length equals 17 residues. V was shortened by 1 base and J by 0 bases, with 13 bases between the two germline ends.